This TCR beta chain was identified during a study of shared clonotypes between healthy human individuals. Study observations and caveats: At large depth, rarefaction still showed sorted-subset sequencing to be incomplete. Only a few donors were included, so the genetic and exposure-history diversity represented was limited. Unshared clonotypes carried lower generation probabilities than those common to all four donors.

A remark on this clone: Antigen specificity is unknown.

Sequenced by immunoSEQ multiplex PCR; TCRdb stores in-frame clones only, minus some. The sample has approximately 350,000 clones; approximately 74% are singletons. Sequenced material: memory CD4+ T cells sorted from blood. Documented subset: CD45RA-negative fraction. The TCR was taken from a man between 25 and 39 years old in good health.

The CDR3, as DNA: TGCAGTGCTTATCAGGGGTACGAGCAGTACTTC. This codes for CSAYQGYEQYF. The rearrangement links TRBV20-1 to TRBJ2-7; TRBD1 is a possible D gene (6 bases). Germline V lookup: CDR1 DFQATT, CDR2 SNEGSKA (reference sequence). The CDR3 loop spans 11 amino acids. Trimming left V 5 bases short and J 4 bases short, with 9 bases between.